This T cell receptor beta chain was observed in a study of CD8+CD57+ T cells in acquired aplastic anemia. Genomic DNA templated the TCR beta VDJ and CDR3 profiling. TCRdb fed the reads into MiXCR, producing one record per CDR3 protein. Here the sample spans around 170,000 distinct CDR3 sequences, roughly half being singletons. The table lists this clonotype with a count of one. Trimming removed 1 base at V and 3 bases at J, with 10 bases between. This CDR3 region has 13 residues. CDR1 is DFQATT, CDR2 SNEGSKA, per germline (reference sequence). Sequencing involved patients with CD8+CD57+ cell expansion previously shown by flow cytometry.

The V and J genes are TRBV20-1 and TRBJ2-7; D unresolved. The clonotype originates from a human donor with aplastic anemia. Source material: sorted CD4+, CD8+, or CD8+CD57+ T cells (not recorded which) from PBMCs. The CDR3 spells CSARVTSGYEQYF. The CDR3 DNA follows: TGCAGTGCTAGAGTTACTTCCGGCTACGAGCAGTACTTC.